A selection of T cell receptor beta chains follows, all from one sample in a study of monozygotic twins with inflammatory bowel disease. TCRdb reprocessed the 5' RACE reads and stores each CDR3 protein as one record, lacking DNA. This sample's clone table lists around 380,000 distinct CDR3 sequences. The sequenced sample was blood. These receptor sequences come from a human donor with ulcerative colitis or Crohn's disease, or a healthy co-twin of an affected twin (not recorded which). Each CDR3 is given with its conserved first and last residue.

v_call: TRBV5-1; j_call: TRBJ1-2; cdr3_aa: CASSSYLQGNYGYTF
v_call: TRBV7-2; j_call: TRBJ2-7; cdr3_aa: CASSPPVSYEQYF
v_call: TRBV7-2; j_call: TRBJ2-5; cdr3_aa: CASRLSETQYF
v_call: TRBV11-2; j_call: TRBJ2-6; cdr3_aa: CASSFGQDNSGANVLTF
v_call: TRBV6-1; j_call: TRBJ1-1; cdr3_aa: CASSDRGRVTEAFF
v_call: TRBV7-6; j_call: TRBJ2-1; cdr3_aa: CASSLGSGGSYNEQFF
v_call: TRBV11-2; j_call: TRBJ2-1; cdr3_aa: CASSLVGAPTTSGRFNEQFF
v_call: TRBV20-1; j_call: TRBJ1-2; cdr3_aa: CSARKPGQPNYGYTF
v_call: TRBV29-1; j_call: TRBJ2-7; cdr3_aa: CSVVQGQESYEQYF
v_call: TRBV4-1; j_call: TRBJ1-4; cdr3_aa: CASSQGGGGGEKLFF
v_call: TRBV5-1; j_call: TRBJ2-1; cdr3_aa: CASSLAQSSYNEQFF
v_call: TRBV11-2; j_call: TRBJ2-2; cdr3_aa: CASSIMQRDSGELFF
v_call: TRBV9; j_call: TRBJ2-7; cdr3_aa: CASSPSGLASSFGEQYF
v_call: TRBV19; j_call: TRBJ1-4; cdr3_aa: CASTTTGTLNEKLFF
v_call: TRBV5-4; j_call: TRBJ2-3; cdr3_aa: CASSKGRPTDTQYF
v_call: TRBV28; j_call: TRBJ1-1; cdr3_aa: CATGHLSTGRDTEAFF
v_call: TRBV9; j_call: TRBJ2-1; cdr3_aa: CASSSDTLSYNEQFF
v_call: TRBV6-5; j_call: TRBJ1-1; cdr3_aa: CASSYLPAGGGSRNTEAFF
v_call: TRBV4-3; j_call: TRBJ2-3; cdr3_aa: CASGRGNHPQADTQYF
v_call: TRBV20-1; j_call: TRBJ1-1; cdr3_aa: CSARDSLPTEAFF
v_call: TRBV12-3/TRBV12-4; j_call: TRBJ1-1; cdr3_aa: CASSNMNTEAFF
v_call: TRBV10-3; j_call: TRBJ1-2; cdr3_aa: CATTTGDGYTF
v_call: TRBV5-1; j_call: TRBJ2-5; cdr3_aa: CASSLGNRLAGEETQYF
v_call: TRBV6-5; j_call: TRBJ2-7; cdr3_aa: CASSYTHGTSEQYF
v_call: TRBV5-1; j_call: TRBJ1-6; cdr3_aa: CASSRTGGPNSPLHF
v_call: TRBV15; j_call: TRBJ2-7; cdr3_aa: CATSARLAGGSVGEQYF
v_call: TRBV7-8; j_call: TRBJ2-1; cdr3_aa: CASSLSRIAGVYEQFF
v_call: TRBV5-6; j_call: TRBJ2-2; cdr3_aa: CASSFTRTNTGELFF
v_call: TRBV5-1; j_call: TRBJ2-1; cdr3_aa: CASSRIRGSYNEQFF
v_call: TRBV27; j_call: TRBJ1-2; cdr3_aa: CASRHMDRDYGYTF
v_call: TRBV29-1; j_call: TRBJ1-1; cdr3_aa: CSVGGPNMNTEAFF
v_call: TRBV20-1; j_call: TRBJ1-1; cdr3_aa: CSAYFEGPTGARAFF
v_call: TRBV5-1; j_call: TRBJ1-1; cdr3_aa: CASSLPLVPAGTGLKNTEAFF
v_call: TRBV7-6; j_call: TRBJ2-7; cdr3_aa: CASSLVSGTGSSLSYEQYF
v_call: TRBV27; j_call: TRBJ1-2; cdr3_aa: CASRMGGQGNGYTF
v_call: TRBV10-3; j_call: TRBJ2-7; cdr3_aa: CAISESQGARRGEQYF
v_call: TRBV7-9; j_call: TRBJ2-1; cdr3_aa: CASSRDGSREFF
v_call: TRBV18; j_call: TRBJ2-7; cdr3_aa: CASSPPSGTSYEQYF
v_call: TRBV25-1; j_call: TRBJ2-5; cdr3_aa: CASSVRTGFSQETQYF